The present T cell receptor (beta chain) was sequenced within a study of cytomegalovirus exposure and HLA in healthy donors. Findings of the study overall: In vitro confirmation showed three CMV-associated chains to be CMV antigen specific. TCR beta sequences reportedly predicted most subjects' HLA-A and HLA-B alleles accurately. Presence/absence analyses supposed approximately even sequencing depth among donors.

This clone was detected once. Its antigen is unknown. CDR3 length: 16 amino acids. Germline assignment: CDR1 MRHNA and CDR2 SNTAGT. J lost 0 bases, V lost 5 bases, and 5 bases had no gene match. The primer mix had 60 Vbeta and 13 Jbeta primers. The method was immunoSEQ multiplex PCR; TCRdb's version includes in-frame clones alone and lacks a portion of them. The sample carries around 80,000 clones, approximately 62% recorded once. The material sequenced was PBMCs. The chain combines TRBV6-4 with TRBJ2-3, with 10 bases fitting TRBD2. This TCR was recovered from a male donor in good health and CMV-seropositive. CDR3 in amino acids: CASSPLSGGSTDTQYF. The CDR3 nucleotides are TGTGCCAGCAGTCCTCTTAGCGGGGGGAGCACAGATACGCAGTATTTT.